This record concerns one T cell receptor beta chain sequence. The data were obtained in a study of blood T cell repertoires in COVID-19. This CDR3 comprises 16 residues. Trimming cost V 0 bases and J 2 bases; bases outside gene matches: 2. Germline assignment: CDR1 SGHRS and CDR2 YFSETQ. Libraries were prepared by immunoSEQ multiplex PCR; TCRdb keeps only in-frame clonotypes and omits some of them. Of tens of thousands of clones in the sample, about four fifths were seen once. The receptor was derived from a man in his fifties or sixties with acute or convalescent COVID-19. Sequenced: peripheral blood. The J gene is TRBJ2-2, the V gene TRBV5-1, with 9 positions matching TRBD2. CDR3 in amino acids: CASSLGSGGNTGELFF. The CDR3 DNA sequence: TGCGCCAGCAGCTTGGGTAGCGGGGGAAACACCGGGGAGCTGTTTTTT.